The subject of this entry is one TCR beta chain. The source of the sample is a study of control samples from healthy donors and cancer patients. V shed 8 bases and J 4 bases; nucleotides not matched to a gene: 8. The CDR3 covers 14 residues. The germline gives CDR1 LNHDA, CDR2 SQIVND (reference sequence). The protocol was immunoSEQ multiplex PCR, while the TCRdb copy is restricted to in-frame clones and leaves out a portion. This sample has around 89,000 clones, with more than 75% found just once. This chain links TRBV19 with TRBJ1-2; 9 nucleotides line up with TRBD1. This sequence originates from a woman in her sixties or seventies in good health. Input material: blood. The CDR3 spells CASSRGQGPYGYTF. The CDR3 DNA is TGTGCCAGTTCCCGGGGACAGGGTCCCTATGGCTACACCTTC. The whole variable domain, filled in from reference TRBV19 and TRBJ1-2, reads DGGITQSPKYLFRKEGQNVTLSCEQNLNHDAMYWYRQDPGQGLRLIYYSQIVNDFQKGDIAEGYSVSREKKESFPLTVTSAQKNPTAFYLCASSRGQGPYGYTFGSGTRLTVV.